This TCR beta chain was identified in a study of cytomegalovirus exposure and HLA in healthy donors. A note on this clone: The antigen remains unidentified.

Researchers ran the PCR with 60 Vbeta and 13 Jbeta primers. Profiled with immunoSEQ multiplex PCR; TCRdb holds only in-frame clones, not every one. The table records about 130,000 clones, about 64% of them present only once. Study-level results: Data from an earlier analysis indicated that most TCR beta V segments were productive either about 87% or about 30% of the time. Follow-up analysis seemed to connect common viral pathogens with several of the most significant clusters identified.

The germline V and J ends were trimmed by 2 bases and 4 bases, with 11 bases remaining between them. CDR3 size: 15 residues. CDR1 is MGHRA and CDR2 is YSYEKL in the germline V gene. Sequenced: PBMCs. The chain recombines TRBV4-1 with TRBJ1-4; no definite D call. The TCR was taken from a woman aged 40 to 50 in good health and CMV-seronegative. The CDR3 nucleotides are TGCGCCAGCAGCCAAACGCAGGCTTATAATGAAAAACTGTTTTTT. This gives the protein CASSQTQAYNEKLFF.